This T cell receptor beta chain emerged from a study of CD8+CD57+ T cells in acquired aplastic anemia. CDR1 is SGHTA, CDR2 FQGNSA, per germline. The CDR3 sequence is 13 residues long. V was shortened by 5 bases and J by 4 bases, with 12 bases between the two germline ends. Patients chosen for sequencing had CD8+CD57+ cells that had expanded, as shown by flow cytometry. Genomic DNA, serving as template, underwent TCR beta VDJ and CDR3 profiling. TCRdb passed the reads through MiXCR, listing each CDR3 protein once. The sample holds around 290,000 distinct CDR3 sequences, under 60% seen once. This sequence originates from a human donor with aplastic anemia. The chain couples TRBV7-2 to TRBJ2-7, with a weak D call TRBD1 (6 bases). Input material: sorted CD4+, CD8+, or CD8+CD57+ T cells (not recorded which) from PBMCs. CDR3 DNA: TGTGCCAGCAGCGGGACACTCTCTTACGAGCAGTACTTC. Translation gives CASSGTLSYEQYF.